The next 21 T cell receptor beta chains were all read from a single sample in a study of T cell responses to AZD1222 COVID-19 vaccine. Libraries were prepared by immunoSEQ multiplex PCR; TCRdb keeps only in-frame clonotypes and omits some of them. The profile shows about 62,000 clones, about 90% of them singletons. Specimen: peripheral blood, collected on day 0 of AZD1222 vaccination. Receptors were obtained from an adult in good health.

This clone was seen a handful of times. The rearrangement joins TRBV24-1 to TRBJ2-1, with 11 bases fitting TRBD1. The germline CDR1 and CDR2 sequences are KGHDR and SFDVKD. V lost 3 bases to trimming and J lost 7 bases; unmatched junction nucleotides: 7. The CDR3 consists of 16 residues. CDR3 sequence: CATSDPGTGGGNEQFF. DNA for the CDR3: TGTGCCACCAGTGATCCCGGGACAGGGGGAGGGAATGAGCAGTTCTTC.

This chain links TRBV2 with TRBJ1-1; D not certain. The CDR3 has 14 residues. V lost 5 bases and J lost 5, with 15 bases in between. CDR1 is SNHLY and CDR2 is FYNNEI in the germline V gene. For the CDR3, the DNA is TGTGCCAGCAGTCAACGACGGGGTTGGACTGAAGCTTTCTTT. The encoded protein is CASSQRRGWTEAFF.

The CDR3 protein is CASSLAGWADTQYF. As DNA, the CDR3 is TGTGCCAGCAGCTTAGCGGGGTGGGCAGATACGCAGTATTTT. This chain uses TRBV7-9 with TRBJ2-3; D is unclear. CDR3 length equals 14 residues. From germline, CDR1 is SEHNR and CDR2 FQNEAQ (reference sequence). Trimming pared 0 bases from V and 4 bases from J, leaving 8 bases between.

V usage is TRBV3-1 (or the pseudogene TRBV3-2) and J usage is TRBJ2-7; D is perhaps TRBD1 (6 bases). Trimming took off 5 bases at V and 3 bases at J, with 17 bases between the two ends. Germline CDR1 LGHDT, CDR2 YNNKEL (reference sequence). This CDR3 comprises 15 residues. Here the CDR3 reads CASSGQPGHNYEQYF. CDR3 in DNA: TGTGCCAGCAGCGGCCAACCGGGACACAACTACGAGCAGTACTTC.

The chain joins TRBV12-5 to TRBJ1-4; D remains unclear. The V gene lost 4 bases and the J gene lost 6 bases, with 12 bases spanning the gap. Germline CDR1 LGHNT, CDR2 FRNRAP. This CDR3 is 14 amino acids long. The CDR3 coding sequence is TGTGCTAGTGGTTCCTCGGGCAGTGATGAAAAACTGTTTTTT. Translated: CASGSSGSDEKLFF.

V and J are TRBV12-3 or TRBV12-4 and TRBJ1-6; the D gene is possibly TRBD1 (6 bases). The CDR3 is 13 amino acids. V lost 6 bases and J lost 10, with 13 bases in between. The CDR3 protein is CASSRYRDSPLHF. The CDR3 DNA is TGTGCCAGCAGCAGATACAGGGACTCACCCCTCCACTTT.

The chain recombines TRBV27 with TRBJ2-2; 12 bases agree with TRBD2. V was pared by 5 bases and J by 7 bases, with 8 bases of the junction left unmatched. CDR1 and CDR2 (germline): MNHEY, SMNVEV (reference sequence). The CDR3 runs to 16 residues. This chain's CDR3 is CASSAASGGAYGELFF. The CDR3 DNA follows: TGTGCCAGCAGTGCAGCTAGCGGGGGGGCTTACGGGGAGCTGTTTTTT.

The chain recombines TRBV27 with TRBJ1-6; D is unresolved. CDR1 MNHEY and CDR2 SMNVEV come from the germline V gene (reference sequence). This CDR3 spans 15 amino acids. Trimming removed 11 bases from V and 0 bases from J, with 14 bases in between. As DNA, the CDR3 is TGTGCCTCCCAACGGGCGAGCTCCTATAATTCACCCCTCCACTTT. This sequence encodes CASQRASSYNSPLHF.

CDR3 loop: CAASSSEGAKQPQHF. As DNA, the CDR3 is TGTGCCGCCAGCAGTTCGGAGGGGGCAAAACAGCCCCAGCATTTT. The chain couples TRBV6-6 to TRBJ1-5; 7 bases line up with TRBD1. The V segment lost 11 bases and the J segment 7 bases; nucleotides outside the gene matches: 17. The CDR3 spans 15 residues. Germline loops: CDR1 MNHNY, CDR2 SVGAGI (reference sequence).

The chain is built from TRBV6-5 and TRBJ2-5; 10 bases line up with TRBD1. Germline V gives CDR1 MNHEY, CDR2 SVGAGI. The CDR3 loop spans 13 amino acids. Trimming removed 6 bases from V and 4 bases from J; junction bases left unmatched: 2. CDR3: CASRRTGGETQYF. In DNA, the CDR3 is TGTGCCAGCAGGAGGACAGGGGGAGAGACCCAGTACTTC.

CDR3 DNA: TGTGCCAGCAGCCAAGATCTCATCGGGACTGGAAACACCATATATTTT. Protein product: CASSQDLIGTGNTIYF. V and J are TRBV4-2 and TRBJ1-3; D remains unclear. Trimming shortened V by 0 bases and J by 2 bases, and 11 bases separated the two germline ends. CDR1 and CDR2 (germline): LGHNA, YNFKEQ. This CDR3 spans 16 amino acids.

CDR3 sequence (DNA): TGTGCCAGCAGCGTAGGGTCTACTGCCTACGAGCAGTACTTC. It is translated as CASSVGSTAYEQYF. The chain links TRBV9 to TRBJ2-7; D not resolved. Trimming took off 0 bases at V and 2 bases at J, with 9 bases between the two ends. The CDR3 length is 14 residues. Germline loops: CDR1 SGDLS, CDR2 YYNGEE.

The CDR3 loop reads CASSSPGESNIQYF. CDR3 DNA sequence: TGTGCCAGCAGTTCCCCCGGGGAATCTAACATTCAGTACTTC. The chain links TRBV6-5 to TRBJ2-4; possible D gene TRBD2, 5 bases. Trimming pared 4 bases from V and 7 bases from J, leaving 14 bases between. CDR1 MNHEY and CDR2 SVGAGI come from the germline V gene. The length of the CDR3 is 14 residues.

The CDR3 here is CASSGYSGGAVSTDTQYF. Written as DNA, the CDR3 is TGCGCCAGCAGTGGTTACAGCGGGGGGGCCGTAAGCACAGATACGCAGTATTTT. The rearrangement uses TRBV10-2 and TRBJ2-3; TRBD2 matches 10 bases. V lost 4 bases, J lost 0 bases, and 10 bases stayed unmatched. Germline V gene lookup returns CDR1 WSHSY and CDR2 SAAADI. The CDR3 runs to 18 residues.

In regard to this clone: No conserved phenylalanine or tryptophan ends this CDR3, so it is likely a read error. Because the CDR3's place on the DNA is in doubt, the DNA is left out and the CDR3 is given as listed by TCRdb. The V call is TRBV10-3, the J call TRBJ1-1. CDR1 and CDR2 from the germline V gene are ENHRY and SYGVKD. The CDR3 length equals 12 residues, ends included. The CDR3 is CAISESYGDLIL.

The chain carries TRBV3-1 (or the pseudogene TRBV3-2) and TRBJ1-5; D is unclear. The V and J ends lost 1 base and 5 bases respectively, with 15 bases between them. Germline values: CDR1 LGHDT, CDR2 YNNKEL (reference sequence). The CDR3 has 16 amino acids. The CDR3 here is CASSQGSGKGDQPQHF. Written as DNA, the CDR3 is TGTGCCAGCAGCCAAGGATCGGGGAAGGGAGATCAGCCCCAGCATTTT.

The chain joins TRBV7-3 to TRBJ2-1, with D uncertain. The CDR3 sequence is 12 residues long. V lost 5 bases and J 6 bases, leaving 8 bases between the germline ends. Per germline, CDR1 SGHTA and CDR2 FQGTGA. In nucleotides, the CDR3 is TGTGCCAGCAGCCACCCGGGCAATGAGCAGTTCTTC. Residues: CASSHPGNEQFF. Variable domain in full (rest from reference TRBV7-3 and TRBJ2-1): GAGVSQTPSNKVTEKGKYVELRCDPISGHTALYWYRQSLGQGPEFLIYFQGTGAADDSGLPNDRFFAVRPEGSVSTLKIQRTERGDSAVYLCASSHPGNEQFFGPGTRLTVL.

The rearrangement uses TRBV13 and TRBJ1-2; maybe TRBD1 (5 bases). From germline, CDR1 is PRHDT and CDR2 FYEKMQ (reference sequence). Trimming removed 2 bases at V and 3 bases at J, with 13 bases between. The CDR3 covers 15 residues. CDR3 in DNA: TGTGCCAGCAGCTTATTTGCAGGGTGGGACTATGGCTACACCTTC. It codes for CASSLFAGWDYGYTF.

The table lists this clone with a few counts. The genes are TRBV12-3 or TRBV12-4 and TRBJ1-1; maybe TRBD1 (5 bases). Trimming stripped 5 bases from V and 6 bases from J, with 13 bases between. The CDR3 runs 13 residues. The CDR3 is CASSPRESSEAFF. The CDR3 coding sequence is TGTGCCAGCAGTCCCAGGGAGTCCTCTGAAGCTTTCTTT.

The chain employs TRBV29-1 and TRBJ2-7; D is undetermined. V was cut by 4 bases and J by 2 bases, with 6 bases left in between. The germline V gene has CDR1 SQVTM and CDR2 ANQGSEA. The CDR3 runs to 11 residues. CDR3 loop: CSVGAPYEQYF. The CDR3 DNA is TGCAGCGTTGGGGCACCCTACGAGCAGTACTTC.

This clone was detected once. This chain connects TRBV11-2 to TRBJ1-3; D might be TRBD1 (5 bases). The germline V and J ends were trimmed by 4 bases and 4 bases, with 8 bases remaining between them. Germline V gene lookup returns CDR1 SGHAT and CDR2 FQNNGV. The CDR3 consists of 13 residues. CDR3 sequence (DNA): TGTGCCAGCAGCTCGGGACCGGGAAACACCATATATTTT. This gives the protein CASSSGPGNTIYF.